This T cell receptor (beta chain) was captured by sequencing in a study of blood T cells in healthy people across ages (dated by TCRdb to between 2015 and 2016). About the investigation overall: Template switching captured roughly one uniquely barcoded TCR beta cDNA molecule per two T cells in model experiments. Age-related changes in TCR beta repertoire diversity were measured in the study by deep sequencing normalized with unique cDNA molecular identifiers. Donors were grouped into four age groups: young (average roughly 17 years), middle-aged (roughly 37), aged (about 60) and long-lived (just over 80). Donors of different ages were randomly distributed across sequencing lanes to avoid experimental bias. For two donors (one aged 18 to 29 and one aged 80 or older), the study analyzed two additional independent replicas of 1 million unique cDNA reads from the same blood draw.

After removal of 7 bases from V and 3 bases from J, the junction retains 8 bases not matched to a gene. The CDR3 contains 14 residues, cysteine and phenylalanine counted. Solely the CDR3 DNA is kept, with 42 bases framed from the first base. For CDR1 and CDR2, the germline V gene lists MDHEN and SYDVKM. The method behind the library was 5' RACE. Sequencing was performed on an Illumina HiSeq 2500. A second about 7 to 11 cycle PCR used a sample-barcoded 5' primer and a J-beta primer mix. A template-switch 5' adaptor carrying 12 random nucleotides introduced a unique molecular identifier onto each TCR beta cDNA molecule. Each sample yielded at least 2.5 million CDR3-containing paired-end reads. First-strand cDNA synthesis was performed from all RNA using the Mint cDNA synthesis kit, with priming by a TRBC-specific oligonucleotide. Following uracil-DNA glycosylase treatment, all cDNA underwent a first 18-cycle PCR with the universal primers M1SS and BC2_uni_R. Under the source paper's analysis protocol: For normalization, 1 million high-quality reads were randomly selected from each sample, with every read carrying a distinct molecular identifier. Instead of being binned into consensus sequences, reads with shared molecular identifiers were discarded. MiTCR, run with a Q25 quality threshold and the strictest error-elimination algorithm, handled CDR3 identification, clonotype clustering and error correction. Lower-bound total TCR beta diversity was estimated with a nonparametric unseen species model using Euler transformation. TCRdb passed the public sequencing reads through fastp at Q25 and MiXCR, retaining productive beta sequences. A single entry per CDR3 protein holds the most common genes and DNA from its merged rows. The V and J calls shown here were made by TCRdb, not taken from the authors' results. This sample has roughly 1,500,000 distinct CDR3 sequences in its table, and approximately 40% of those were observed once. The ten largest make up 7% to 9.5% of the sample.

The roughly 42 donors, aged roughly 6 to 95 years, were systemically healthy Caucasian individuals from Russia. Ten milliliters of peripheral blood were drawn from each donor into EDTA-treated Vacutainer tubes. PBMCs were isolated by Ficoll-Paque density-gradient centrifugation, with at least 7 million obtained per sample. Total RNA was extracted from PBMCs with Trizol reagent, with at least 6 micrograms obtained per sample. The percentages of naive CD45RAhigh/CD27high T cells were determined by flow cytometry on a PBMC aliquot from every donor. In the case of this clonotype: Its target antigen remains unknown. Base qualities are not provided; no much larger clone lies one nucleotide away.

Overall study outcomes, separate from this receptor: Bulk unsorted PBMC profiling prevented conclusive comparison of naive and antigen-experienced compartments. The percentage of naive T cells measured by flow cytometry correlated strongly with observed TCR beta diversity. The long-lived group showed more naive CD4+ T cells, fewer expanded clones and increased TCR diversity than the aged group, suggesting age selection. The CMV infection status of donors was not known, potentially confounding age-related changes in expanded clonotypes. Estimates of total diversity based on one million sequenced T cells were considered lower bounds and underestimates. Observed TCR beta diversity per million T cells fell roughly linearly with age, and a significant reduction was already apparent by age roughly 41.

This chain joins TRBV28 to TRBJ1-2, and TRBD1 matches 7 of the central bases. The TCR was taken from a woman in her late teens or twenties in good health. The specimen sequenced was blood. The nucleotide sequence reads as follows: TGTGCCAGCACCAAATTGACAGGGTACTATGGCTACACCTTC. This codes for CASTKLTGYYGYTF.